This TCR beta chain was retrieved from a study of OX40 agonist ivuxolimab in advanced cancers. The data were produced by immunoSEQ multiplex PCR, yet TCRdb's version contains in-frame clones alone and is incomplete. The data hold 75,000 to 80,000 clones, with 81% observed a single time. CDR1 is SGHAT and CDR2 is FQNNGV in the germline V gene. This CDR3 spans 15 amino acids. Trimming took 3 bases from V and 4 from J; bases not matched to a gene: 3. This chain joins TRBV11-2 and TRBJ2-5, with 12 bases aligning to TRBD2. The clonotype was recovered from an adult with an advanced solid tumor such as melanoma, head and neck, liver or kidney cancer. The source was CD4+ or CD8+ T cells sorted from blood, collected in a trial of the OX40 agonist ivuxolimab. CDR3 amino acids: CASSLTSGSVETQYF. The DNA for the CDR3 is TGTGCCAGCAGCTTGACTAGCGGGAGTGTAGAGACCCAGTACTTC.